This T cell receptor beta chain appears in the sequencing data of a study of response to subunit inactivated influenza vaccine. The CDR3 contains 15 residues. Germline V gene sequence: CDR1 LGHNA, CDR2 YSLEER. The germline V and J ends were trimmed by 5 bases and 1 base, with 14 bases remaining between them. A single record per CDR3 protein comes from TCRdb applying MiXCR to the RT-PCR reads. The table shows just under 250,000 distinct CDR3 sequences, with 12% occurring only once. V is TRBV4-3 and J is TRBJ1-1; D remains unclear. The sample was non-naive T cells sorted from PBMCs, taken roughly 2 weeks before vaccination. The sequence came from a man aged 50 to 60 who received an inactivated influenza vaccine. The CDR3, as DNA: TGCGCCAGCAGCGACGGCCGGCGGGCGAACACTGAAGCTTTCTTT. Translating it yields CASSDGRRANTEAFF.